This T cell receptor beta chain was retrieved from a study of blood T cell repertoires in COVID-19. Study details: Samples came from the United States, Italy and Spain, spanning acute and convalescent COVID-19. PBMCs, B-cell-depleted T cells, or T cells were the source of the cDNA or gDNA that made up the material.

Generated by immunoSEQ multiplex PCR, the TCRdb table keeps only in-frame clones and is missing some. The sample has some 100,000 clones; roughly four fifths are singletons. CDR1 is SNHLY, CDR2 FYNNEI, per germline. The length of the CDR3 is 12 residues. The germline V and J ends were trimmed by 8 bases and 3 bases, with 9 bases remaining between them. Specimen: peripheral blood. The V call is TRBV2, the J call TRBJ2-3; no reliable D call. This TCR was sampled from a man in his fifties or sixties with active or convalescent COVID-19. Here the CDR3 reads CASHPQTDTQYF. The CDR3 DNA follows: TGTGCCAGCCACCCTCAGACAGATACGCAGTATTTT.